This T cell receptor beta chain was observed in a study of T cell changes during pregnancy in multiple sclerosis. TCRdb keeps only in-frame clones here, not all; method: immunoSEQ multiplex PCR. In the table there are under 55,000 clones, approximately 93% of which are singletons. This CDR3 is 13 amino acids long. CDR1 and CDR2 from the germline V gene are SGHDN and FVKESK. Trimming left V 4 bases short and J 5 bases short, with 12 bases between. This chain connects TRBV14 to TRBJ2-7; D is possibly TRBD2 (6 bases). The clonotype was recovered from a female donor with multiple sclerosis, enrolled in a pregnancy study. The sequenced sample was peripheral blood, obtained in the second trimester of pregnancy. The CDR3 DNA reads TGTGCCAGCAGCCGGGCGGGGTACCACGAGCAGTACTTC. Protein sequence: CASSRAGYHEQYF.